These 23 T cell receptor beta chains came from one sample sequenced in a study of blood T cell repertoires in COVID-19. Profiling relied on immunoSEQ multiplex PCR, and the TCRdb table lists in-frame clones only, not all of them. The table shows 240,000 or so clones, with approximately 85% occurring only once. Sequencing was carried out using peripheral blood. The receptors were sampled from a man of 80 years or more with acute or convalescent COVID-19.

In its sample, this clone was seen a few times. The V and J genes are TRBV12-3 or TRBV12-4 and TRBJ1-1; D is perhaps TRBD1 (5 bases). The germline V and J ends were trimmed by 10 bases and 3 bases, with 15 bases remaining between them. This CDR3 spans 13 amino acids. CDR3 region: CATSQGKHTEAFF. The CDR3 DNA sequence: TGTGCCACCTCCCAGGGAAAGCACACTGAAGCTTTCTTT.

A word on this clone: An end of the junction differs from the germline gene, which may be a read error. The genes are TRBV2 and TRBJ2-2; possibly TRBD2 for D (5 bases). This CDR3 region has 14 residues. CDR1 is SNHLY, CDR2 FYNNEI, per germline. CDR3 in DNA: TGTGCCTGCAGCCGGGGTGAGGGCACCGGGGAGCTGTTTTTT. It translates to CACSRGEGTGELFF.

This clone was observed a single time. The V call is TRBV5-1, the J call TRBJ2-5; 7 bases are shared with TRBD2. CDR3 length: 16 residues. V lost 3 bases, J lost 5 bases, and 13 bases stayed unmatched. CDR1 is SGHRS, CDR2 YFSETQ, per germline. The CDR3 coding sequence is TGCGCCAGCAGCTCCATTCTAGCGGCCCCCCGGGAGACCCAGTACTTC. It specifies CASSSILAAPRETQYF.

V is TRBV27 and J is TRBJ2-1, with 14 bases identical to TRBD2. Germline-derived CDR1 and CDR2 are MNHEY and SMNVEV (reference sequence). The CDR3 extends over 15 amino acids. The V segment lost 9 bases and the J segment 4 bases; nucleotides outside the gene matches: 5. CDR3 DNA sequence: TGTGCCAGTCGGACTAGCGGGAGGCAATACAATGAGCAGTTCTTC. This encodes CASRTSGRQYNEQFF.

This clone showed up just a few times. The V gene is TRBV2, the J gene TRBJ1-5, with D uncertain. Germline V lookup: CDR1 SNHLY, CDR2 FYNNEI. The CDR3 sequence is 14 residues long. Trimming left V 6 bases short and J 1 base short, with 10 bases between. CDR3 sequence (DNA): TGTGCCAGCAGGGCGGGTATCAGCAATCAGCCCCAGCATTTT. The encoded protein is CASRAGISNQPQHF.

In its sample, this clone was seen once. The chain carries TRBV18 and TRBJ1-2; TRBD1 aligns across 10 bases. The germline V gene has CDR1 KGHSH and CDR2 LQKENI. The CDR3 runs 13 residues. V shed 2 bases, J shed 8 bases, and the junction held 2 bases outside the gene matches. Here the CDR3 DNA reads TGTGCCAGCTCACCAGGGACAGGGGCCGGCTACACCTTC. Its protein is CASSPGTGAGYTF.

The chain recombines TRBV11-2 with TRBJ1-5, with D maybe TRBD1 (5 bases). Trimming cost V 5 bases and J 9 bases, with 14 bases left between them. This CDR3 comprises 13 residues. CDR1 and CDR2 (germline): SGHAT, FQNNGV. CDR3 amino acids: CASSRPSQGPQHF. CDR3 bases: TGTGCCAGCAGCCGACCGTCCCAGGGGCCCCAGCATTTT.

The chain has TRBV28 and TRBJ2-1, with TRBD1 matching over 8 bases. V gave up 7 bases and J gave up 6 bases; unmatched junction bases: 11. CDR1 MDHEN and CDR2 SYDVKM come from the germline V gene. The CDR3 extends over 15 amino acids. The CDR3 sequence: CASTLGQGGSNEQFF. CDR3 coding DNA: TGTGCCAGCACCCTAGGACAGGGTGGGAGCAATGAGCAGTTCTTC.

The rearrangement links TRBV4-1 to TRBJ2-5; 8 positions match TRBD2. Trimming at V came to 0 bases and at J to 4 bases, leaving 4 bases not matched to a gene. Germline V gene lookup returns CDR1 MGHRA and CDR2 YSYEKL. The length of the CDR3 is 15 residues. The CDR3 reads CASSQDGLAGETQYF. Here the CDR3 DNA reads TGCGCCAGCAGCCAAGATGGTCTAGCGGGAGAGACCCAGTACTTC.

The V and J genes are TRBV21-1 and TRBJ2-7; the table names TRBD2, a call not compared with the DNA. TRBV21-1 is described as a pseudogene. The CDR3 is 17 amino acids. The DNA for the CDR3 is TGTGCCAGCAGCAAAGCGCGACGAGGGAGAAGGGCCTACGAGCAGTACTTC. Translated, it gives CASSKARRGRRAYEQYF.

V is TRBV2 and J is TRBJ1-5, with 10 positions matching TRBD1. This CDR3 comprises 16 residues. With V trimmed by 5 bases and J by 3 bases, 7 bases remained unmatched. In germline, CDR1 is SNHLY, CDR2 FYNNEI. The CDR3 reads CASSRDRGSSNQPQHF. The CDR3, as DNA: TGTGCCAGCAGTAGGGACAGGGGTTCTTCCAATCAGCCCCAGCATTTT.

This chain links TRBV28 with TRBJ2-7; TRBD2 matches 8 bases. CDR3 length equals 15 residues. Germline V lookup: CDR1 MDHEN, CDR2 SYDVKM. Trimming removed 6 bases from V and 0 bases from J; junction bases left unmatched: 7. The CDR3 region is CASSTGTRGSYEQYF. The DNA of the CDR3 is TGTGCCAGCAGCACAGGGACTAGAGGCTCCTACGAGCAGTACTTC.

For this clone: This CDR3 is also generated by other DNA sequences in the sample. The chain carries TRBV12-5 and TRBJ1-1, with D hard to call. The CDR3 spans 13 residues. From germline, CDR1 is LGHNT and CDR2 FRNRAP. The V end was cut by 5 bases, the J end by 0 bases, with 7 bases between. This CDR3 is CASGPGLNTEAFF. The CDR3 DNA follows: TGTGCTAGTGGTCCGGGTTTGAACACTGAAGCTTTCTTT.

This clone was recorded a few times. This chain joins TRBV18 and TRBJ1-2, with TRBD1 as a possible D gene (6 bases). From germline, CDR1 is KGHSH and CDR2 LQKENI. The CDR3 has 13 amino acids. V was shortened by 3 bases and J by 8 bases, with 13 bases between the two germline ends. The CDR3 DNA reads as TGTGCCAGCTCACCTAGCGACAGGAGAGGCTACACCTTC. Encoded protein: CASSPSDRRGYTF.

This chain connects TRBV9 to TRBJ1-3; D may be TRBD1 (6 bases). This CDR3 has 14 amino acids. The germline CDR1 and CDR2 sequences are SGDLS and YYNGEE. The V end was cut by 3 bases, the J end by 5 bases, with 12 bases between. The CDR3 loop reads CASSGDILRNTIYF. The CDR3 DNA is TGTGCCAGCAGCGGGGACATACTGCGAAACACCATATATTTT.

The V call is TRBV7-9, the J call TRBJ1-2; D unclear. Germline V gene data show CDR1 as SEHNR and CDR2 as FQNEAQ (reference sequence). V was pared by 2 bases and J by 6 bases, with 10 bases between. The CDR3 sequence is 13 residues long. This CDR3 reads CASSLNPLDGYTF. The CDR3 nucleotides read TGTGCCAGCAGCTTAAATCCCTTAGATGGCTACACCTTC. Supplemented by reference TRBV7-9 and TRBJ1-2, the full variable domain reads DTGVSQNPRHKITKRGQNVTFRCDPISEHNRLYWYRQTLGQGPEFLTYFQNEAQLEKSRLLSDRFSAERPKGSFSTLEIQRTEQGDSAMYLCASSLNPLDGYTFGSGTRLTVV.

The chain recombines TRBV5-1 with TRBJ1-2; 10 nucleotides line up with TRBD1. The CDR3 extends over 16 amino acids. The junction had 12 bases not matched to a gene; V was cut back by 4 bases and J by 6 bases. Germline values: CDR1 SGHRS, CDR2 YFSETQ. In nucleotides, the CDR3 is TGCGCCAGCAGCAAGCCGGGACAGGGGAATCGCGATGGCTACACCTTC. Protein sequence: CASSKPGQGNRDGYTF. The full variable domain, its missing parts supplied by reference TRBV5-1 and TRBJ1-2, is KAGVTQTPRYLIKTRGQQVTLSCSPISGHRSVSWYQQTPGQGLQFLFEYFSETQRNKGNFPGRFSGRQFSNSRSEMNVSTLELGDSALYLCASSKPGQGNRDGYTFGSGTRLTVV.

For this clone: With a much larger clone just one base away, this may be a read error. The CDR3 spells CASSSPGTGDTEAFF. As DNA, the CDR3 is TGCGCCAGCAGCTCCCCCGGGACAGGGGACACTGAAGCTTTCTTT. The rearrangement joins TRBV5-1 to TRBJ1-1, with 10 bases matching TRBD1. The CDR3 covers 15 residues. After removal of 3 bases from V and 3 bases from J, the junction contained 5 bases not matched to a gene. Looked up from germline, CDR1 is SGHRS and CDR2 is YFSETQ.

This clone was detected only a few times. The chain is built from TRBV28 and TRBJ1-1, with a tentative D call TRBD1 (5 bases). V lost 10 bases, J lost 3 bases, and 12 bases lay in between. In germline, CDR1 is MDHEN, CDR2 SYDVKM. CDR3 length equals 12 residues. CDR3 coding DNA: TGTGCCACCCTCGACAGCTACACTGAAGCTTTCTTT. It encodes CATLDSYTEAFF.

The chain links TRBV11-2 to TRBJ1-2; D may be TRBD1 (6 bases). Germline V lookup: CDR1 SGHAT, CDR2 FQNNGV. The CDR3 contains 13 residues. Between the trimmed V and J ends, which lost 5 bases and 5 bases, there was a span of 12 bases. CDR3 amino acids: CASSAQGGYGYTF. The CDR3 coding sequence is TGTGCCAGCAGCGCACAGGGAGGGTATGGCTACACCTTC.

The chain uses TRBV19 and TRBJ2-1; 13 nucleotides line up with TRBD2. The germline gives CDR1 LNHDA, CDR2 SQIVND (reference sequence). With 5 bases clipped from V and 7 bases from J, the junction kept 11 bases outside the gene matches. This CDR3 has 17 residues. This CDR3 reads CASSLLRLTSGGNEQFF. CDR3 DNA sequence: TGTGCCAGTAGTCTCCTCCGTCTGACTAGCGGGGGGAATGAGCAGTTCTTC. Complete variable domain (other parts from reference TRBV19 and TRBJ2-1): DGGITQSPKYLFRKEGQNVTLSCEQNLNHDAMYWYRQDPGQGLRLIYYSQIVNDFQKGDIAEGYSVSREKKESFPLTVTSAQKNPTAFYLCASSLLRLTSGGNEQFFGPGTRLTVL.

The chain joins TRBV28 to TRBJ2-7, with TRBD1 matching over 8 bases. CDR1 is MDHEN, CDR2 SYDVKM, per germline. The ends lost 6 bases at V and 2 bases at J; junction bases unmatched: 9. CDR3 length: 15 amino acids. The CDR3 DNA is TGTGCCAGCAGCATCATTACAGGGGGGACCTACGAGCAGTACTTC. Residues: CASSIITGGTYEQYF.

The V call is TRBV28, the J call TRBJ2-5, with D hard to call. CDR3 length: 19 amino acids. Trimming shortened V by 6 bases and J by 2 bases, and 28 bases separated the two germline ends. Germline assignment: CDR1 MDHEN and CDR2 SYDVKM. CDR3 sequence reads: CASSPLSFVPYRSQETQYF. The CDR3 nucleotides are TGTGCCAGCAGCCCCCTGAGTTTTGTTCCCTATCGCTCACAAGAGACCCAGTACTTC.